These 28 T cell receptor beta chains were sequenced from one sample in a study of tumor and adjacent non-tumor tissue in lung cancer. The template was RNA from unsorted bulk tissue. The normal lung tissue was taken more than 3 cm from the tumor edge. TCRbeta libraries were built with three rounds of nested PCR, modified from ARM-PCR. One entry per CDR3 protein results from TCRdb running MiXCR on the multiplex PCR reads. The sample contains under 45,000 distinct CDR3 sequences, roughly 60% of which appear only once. The specimen sequenced was distant non-tumor lung tissue. Receptors originate from a man between 45 and 60 years old with non-small cell lung cancer.

About this clonotype itself: A much larger clone lies a single base off, so this may be a read error. V gene TRBV14 combines with J gene TRBJ2-1; 7 bases are a match to TRBD1. Trimming took 4 bases from V and 4 from J; bases not matched to a gene: 10. The CDR3 is 16 amino acids. Germline CDR1 reads SGHDN; CDR2 reads FVKESK. As DNA, the CDR3 is TGTGCCAGCAGCCTGGACAGGAGCCAGATTTACAATGAGCAGTTCTTC. It yields the protein CASSLDRSQIYNEQFF.

The chain couples TRBV13 to TRBJ2-3, with D uncertain. Germline assignment: CDR1 PRHDT and CDR2 FYEKMQ (reference sequence). The V and J ends lost 8 bases and 2 bases respectively, with 8 bases between them. This CDR3 is 12 amino acids long. The CDR3 here is CASRRLTDTQYF. CDR3 in DNA: TGTGCCAGCCGCCGCCTCACAGATACGCAGTATTTT.

With regard to this clonotype: This is likely a read error, given that the CDR3 carries no conserved phenylalanine or tryptophan at its end. The chain has TRBV6-8 and TRBJ1-6; tentative D call: TRBD1 (6 bases). This CDR3 is 20 amino acids long. Germline assignment: CDR1 MNHGY and CDR2 SAAAGT. V was trimmed by 5 bases and J by 4 bases, leaving 27 bases between them. The CDR3 here is CASSAFFVRQEIAYNSPLHS. DNA for the CDR3: TGTGCCAGCAGTGCCTTTTTCGTTCGACAGGAGATAGCTTATAATTCACCCCTCCACTCT.

This clonotype was detected many times. J is TRBJ2-7 and V is TRBV6-1, with D possibly matching TRBD1 (6 bases). CDR1 and CDR2 (germline): MNHNS, SASEGT. V lost 6 bases and J lost 0, with 12 bases in between. CDR3 length equals 14 residues. For the CDR3, the DNA is TGTGCCAGCAGGGGGGACACCTCCTCCTACGAGCAGTACTTC. This sequence encodes CASRGDTSSYEQYF.

CDR3 sequence (DNA): TGTGCAAGTCGCTTAGTTCGCAGGGGTCCAGCTAACTATGGCTACACCTTC. It encodes CASRLVRRGPANYGYTF. The chain is built from TRBV12-2 and TRBJ1-2; the table's D call TRBD1 went unverified against the DNA. TRBV12-2 is designated a pseudogene. The CDR3 contains 17 residues.

About this clonotype itself: No conserved phenylalanine or tryptophan ends this CDR3, so it is likely a read error. The DNA is left out, because the CDR3 cannot be placed on it with certainty; the CDR3 is given as TCRdb lists it. This rearrangement joins TRBV6-5 to TRBJ2-3; TRBD1, the table's D call, lacks a check against the DNA. From germline, CDR1 is MNHEY and CDR2 SVGAGI. With termini counted, the CDR3 has 13 amino acids. CDR3 residues: CASTLTDTDTKYS.

The chain couples TRBV6-5 to TRBJ2-1; TRBD2 agrees at 7 bases. CDR1 is MNHEY, CDR2 SVGAGI, per germline. CDR3 size: 15 residues. With 8 bases clipped from V and 2 bases from J, the junction kept 9 bases outside the gene matches. In DNA, the CDR3 is TGTGCCAGCCTGAGGACAAGCGGGGCCTACAATGAGCAGTTCTTC. Its protein product is CASLRTSGAYNEQFF.

This clonotype appeared a single time. The chain uses TRBV6-6 and TRBJ2-7; 7 nucleotides align to TRBD1. After removal of 11 bases from V and 2 bases from J, the junction contained 15 bases not matched to a gene. CDR3 length: 15 amino acids. Germline V gene sequence: CDR1 MNHNY, CDR2 SVGAGI (reference sequence). The CDR3 protein is CARNKSGDSTYEQYF. The CDR3 nucleotides read TGTGCCCGCAACAAATCAGGGGACAGCACCTACGAGCAGTACTTC.

As to this clonotype: Just one base apart from a much larger clone, this may be a read error. The chain employs TRBV28 and TRBJ1-5, with 9 bases matching TRBD1. Germline lookup yields CDR1 MDHEN and CDR2 SYDVKM. The CDR3 spans 15 residues. This CDR3 is CASSPRDRDGQAQHF. For the CDR3, the DNA is TGTGCCAGCAGCCCCAGGGACAGGGATGGTCAGGCCCAGCATTTT.

On this clonotype: This could be a read error, since a much larger clone is one nucleotide away. V gene TRBV11-2 combines with J gene TRBJ2-1; D gene ambiguous. The germline V gene has CDR1 SGHAT and CDR2 FQNNGV. The CDR3 consists of 16 residues. The V and J ends lost 3 bases and 5 bases respectively, with 17 bases between them. CDR3 residues: CASSLYGWQENNEQFF. The CDR3 DNA follows: TGTGCCAGCAGCTTGTACGGATGGCAGGAAAACAATGAGCAGTTCTTC.

The chain carries TRBV25-1 and TRBJ2-1; no definite D call. Germline CDR1 and CDR2: MGHDK and SYGVNS. This CDR3 is 13 amino acids long. The chain's CDR3 is CVSSDPGYNEQFF. The CDR3 nucleotides are TGTGTCAGTAGTGATCCGGGCTACAATGAGCAGTTCTTC.

The gene calls are TRBV20-1 and TRBJ2-7; perhaps TRBD1 as D (5 bases). The CDR3 extends over 13 amino acids. CDR1 is DFQATT and CDR2 is SNEGSKA in the germline V gene (reference sequence). The chain's CDR3 is CSARQGFSYEQYF. CDR3 sequence (DNA): TGCAGCGCCCGGCAGGGCTTCTCCTACGAGCAGTACTTC.

The sample holds one count of this clonotype. This CDR3 is missing its conserved last phenylalanine or tryptophan, likely due to a read error. The rearrangement links TRBV11-2 to TRBJ2-7, with 9 bases aligning to TRBD1. Germline-derived CDR1 and CDR2 are SGHAT and FQNNGV. Trimming at V came to 2 bases and at J to 2 bases, leaving 4 bases not matched to a gene. The CDR3 runs to 15 residues. CDR3 coding DNA: TGTGCCAGCAGCTTAACAGGGACAGGGCCCTACGAGCAGTACTAC. Protein: CASSLTGTGPYEQYY.

Notes on this clonotype: Possible read error: a much larger clone is one base away. J is TRBJ2-3 and V is TRBV7-9; possible D gene TRBD2, 5 bases. The germline V gene encodes CDR1 SEHNR and CDR2 FQNEAQ (reference sequence). The length of the CDR3 is 17 residues. CDR3 nucleotides: TGTGCCTGCAGCTTGGTCGACGTGGGAGTCGGCACAGATACGCAGTATTTT. Its translation is CACSLVDVGVGTDTQYF.

Note on this clonotype: This may stem from a read error, because a much larger clone lies one nucleotide away. The V and J genes are TRBV28 and TRBJ2-1; TRBD2 matches at 9 bases. This CDR3 spans 14 amino acids. Germline V gene sequence: CDR1 MDHEN, CDR2 SYDVKM. The CDR3 loop reads CTSVRLAGNNEQFF. In DNA, the CDR3 is TGTACCAGCGTTCGGCTAGCGGGAAACAATGAGCAGTTCTTC. Supplemented by reference TRBV28 and TRBJ2-1, the full variable domain reads DVKVTQSSRYLVKRTGEKVFLECVQDMDHENMFWYRQDPGLGLRLIYFSYDVKMKEKGDIPEGYSVSREKKERFSLILESASTNQTSMYLCTSVRLAGNNEQFFGPGTRLTVL.

A note on this clonotype: The conserved final phenylalanine or tryptophan is absent from the CDR3, which likely points to a read error. The chain recombines TRBV28 with TRBJ2-3; 9 nucleotides line up with TRBD2. This CDR3 contains 16 residues. Per germline, CDR1 MDHEN and CDR2 SYDVKM. V shed 6 bases and J 5 bases; nucleotides not matched to a gene: 12. CDR3 residues: CASSLRVAGVKDTQYL. The CDR3 nucleotides are TGTGCCAGCAGCCTCAGAGTAGCGGGAGTTAAAGATACGCAGTATTTG.

Note on this clonotype: As the CDR3 is not closed by the conserved phenylalanine or tryptophan, this likely results from a read error. The rearrangement uses TRBV6-5 and TRBJ2-5, with a tentative D call TRBD2 (6 bases). Germline CDR1 is MNHEY and CDR2 is SVGAGI. Trimming shortened V by 7 bases and J by 5 bases, and 17 bases separated the two germline ends. The CDR3 runs to 14 residues. Here the CDR3 DNA reads TGTGCCAGCACCCTCTCGGAGGGAGGCGAGACCCAGTACATC. This gives the protein CASTLSEGGETQYI.

This clonotype was seen a few times. V usage is TRBV30 and J usage is TRBJ2-7, with TRBD1 as a possible D gene (7 bases). Trimming shortened V by 0 bases and J by 7 bases, and 16 bases separated the two germline ends. CDR1 and CDR2 (germline): GTSNPN, SVGIG (reference sequence). The CDR3 runs 14 residues. The CDR3 nucleotides are TGTGCCTGGAGTGTTCGGACAGGAGGGCTGGAGCAGTACTTC. Its translation is CAWSVRTGGLEQYF.

On this clonotype itself: The junction departs from germline at one end; a sequencing error may be responsible. The chain joins TRBV6-6 to TRBJ1-6; D uncertain. Looked up from germline, CDR1 is MNHNY and CDR2 is SVGAGI (reference sequence). CDR3 length equals 17 residues. The CDR3 loop reads CASSYDETGSYNSPPHF. CDR3 coding DNA: TGTGCCAGCAGTTACGATGAGACGGGCTCCTATAATTCGCCCCCCCACTTT.

This clonotype was seen more than once but under ten times. This sequence may be a read error, since a much larger clone differs from it by one base. V is TRBV12-3 or TRBV12-4 and J is TRBJ2-1; D remains ambiguous. V shed 6 bases and J shed 10 bases, with 10 bases lying between them. The CDR3 is 11 amino acids. The CDR3 here is CASRDAWEQFF. CDR3 nucleotide sequence: TGTGCCAGCAGGGATGCGTGGGAGCAGTTCTTC.

The table lists this clonotype with a few counts. This clone may be a read error of a much larger clone one base away. The chain carries TRBV7-8 and TRBJ2-1; 8 bases are a match to TRBD1. The CDR3 contains 15 residues. The V segment lost 9 bases and the J segment 4 bases; nucleotides outside the gene matches: 11. CDR1 is SGHVS and CDR2 is FQNEAQ in the germline V gene. CDR3 bases: TGTGCCAGAAGGGAAGACAGGGGAGGTTACAATGAGCAGTTCTTC. It specifies CARREDRGGYNEQFF.

A word on this clonotype: The junction and the germline gene differ at one end; a read error may be behind it. CDR3 loop: CAISGSRTRQEPQYF. DNA for the CDR3: TGTGCCATCAGTGGTTCTAGGACACGCCAAGAGCCCCAATACTTC. The chain combines TRBV10-3 with TRBJ2-5, with D possibly TRBD1 on 5 matching bases. The CDR3 has 15 residues. Germline CDR1 ENHRY, CDR2 SYGVKD.

As to this clonotype: Its ends do not fully match the called genes, so a read error is possible. The chain is built from TRBV5-1 and TRBJ2-5; 7 positions agree with TRBD1. CDR1 is SGHRS, CDR2 YFSETQ, per germline. The CDR3 covers 15 residues. The chain's CDR3 is CASSLTGANHETQYF. The CDR3 DNA sequence: TGCGCCAGCAGCTTGACAGGGGCGAACCATGAGACCCAGTACTTC.

This clonotype was detected only a few times. A read error may explain this, as a much larger clone is one base away. V usage is TRBV19 and J usage is TRBJ2-1; D possibly corresponds to TRBD1 (6 bases). Germline CDR1 reads LNHDA; CDR2 reads SQIVND (reference sequence). The CDR3 has 11 residues. The ends were cut back, 6 bases at V and 16 bases at J, with 16 bases in the middle. Here the CDR3 reads CASRVGQLHFF. The CDR3 coding sequence is TGTGCCAGTAGAGTGGGACAATTGCATTTCTTC.

Turning to this clonotype: Just one base apart from a much larger clone, this may be a read error. This chain joins TRBV6-4 and TRBJ1-2, with D unclear. There are 14 residues in the CDR3. V lost 2 bases, J lost 7 bases, and 14 bases lay in between. From germline, CDR1 is MRHNA and CDR2 SNTAGT. The CDR3 loop is CASSDRAGTPGYTF. The DNA for the CDR3 is TGTGCCAGCAGTGACAGGGCAGGTACCCCTGGCTACACCTTC.

This clonotype was counted ten times or more. This sequence joins TRBV5-1 and TRBJ1-5, with 7 bases lining up with TRBD1. CDR1 and CDR2 (germline): SGHRS, YFSETQ. The CDR3 is 14 amino acids. V lost 4 bases to trimming and J lost 1 base; unmatched junction nucleotides: 2. The CDR3 sequence: CASSPGQSNQPQHF. For the CDR3, the DNA is TGCGCCAGCAGCCCGGGACAGAGCAATCAGCCCCAGCATTTT. Full variable domain (rest looked up from reference TRBV5-1 and TRBJ1-5): KAGVTQTPRYLIKTRGQQVTLSCSPISGHRSVSWYQQTPGQGLQFLFEYFSETQRNKGNFPGRFSGRQFSNSRSEMNVSTLELGDSALYLCASSPGQSNQPQHFGDGTRLSIL.

Of note for this clonotype: A much more abundant neighbour one base away suggests this may be a read error. In this CDR3 the conserved last residue, phenylalanine or tryptophan, is missing, so a read error is likely. The chain uses TRBV5-4 and TRBJ2-2; possibly TRBD1 or TRBD2 for D (5 bases each). CDR3 size: 17 residues. Per germline, CDR1 SGHNT and CDR2 YYREEE (reference sequence). With 4 bases removed from V and 2 bases from J, the gap between germline ends came to 18 bases. CDR3 residues: CASSQGGLAGNTGELFL. CDR3 nucleotides: TGTGCCAGCAGCCAGGGCGGGCTAGCAGGAAACACCGGGGAGCTGTTTCTT.

In regard to this clonotype: Compared with germline, one end of the junction differs, possibly owing to a read error. The chain joins TRBV2 to TRBJ2-1; TRBD2 matches at 11 bases. From germline, CDR1 is SNHLY and CDR2 FYNNEI. This CDR3 has 15 residues. CDR3 protein: CASTQLAGVRNEQSF. CDR3 in DNA: TGTGCCAGCACCCAACTAGCGGGAGTCAGGAATGAGCAGTCCTTC.